This TCR beta chain was sequenced in a study of Ad26.COV2.S vaccination and SARS-CoV-2 variants. Overall study context: The authors gave Ad26.COV2.S intramuscularly, either once or twice 56 days apart.

The repertoire was sequenced with immunoSEQ multiplex PCR; TCRdb's copy has only in-frame clones and lacks some. The sample holds some 250,000 clones, 88% seen once. This CDR3 is built from 11 residues. V lost 4 bases, J lost 1 base, and 3 bases lay in between. Germline V gives CDR1 DFQATT, CDR2 SNEGSKA (reference sequence). In the case of this clone: Its antigen is as yet unknown.

Stated treatment: roughly 19 received Ad26.COV2.S at low or high dose, single or two shots; about five received placebo; per-sample allocation not given. Specimen acquisition occurred on day 63 following the initial vaccine or placebo injection. Recruitment in Boston yielded a donor of adult age, 18-55 years. Ad26 vector vaccine expressed Wuhan-strain SARS-CoV-2 spike. Overall study results and limits: Recipients of either vaccine or placebo displayed similar breadth of non-spike TCRs.

The receptor's source is a person aged 18 to 65 who received the Ad26.COV2.S COVID-19 vaccine or a placebo. Sequenced material: peripheral blood, taken in a trial of Ad26.COV2.S vaccine versus placebo. V is TRBV20-1 and J is TRBJ2-3; D is unclear. In DNA form, the CDR3 reads TGCAGTGCTACGCGCACAGATACGCAGTATTTT. Amino acids: CSATRTDTQYF.